The table lists the clone carrying this T cell receptor beta chain with many counts. Its specificity is unknown. These data come from a study of Graves' ophthalmopathy and Graves' hyperthyroidism. Broader study findings: Ophthalmopathy was separated from stable hyperthyroidism by a 13-signature model with 87.88% sensitivity and over 70% specificity.

The authors amplified TCR beta CDR3 regions from RNA transcripts. An opening RT-PCR round employed HTBI primers and preceded a second-round multiplex PCR. One entry per CDR3 protein, called by TCRdb with MiXCR from the multiplex PCR reads. The sample has a few hundred thousand distinct CDR3 sequences; roughly 21% are singletons. Under 3 months in duration, the ophthalmopathy in affected donors had moderate-to-severe activity, CAS ≥3 and NOSPECS ≥4. Material for sequencing was peripheral blood. The receptor was isolated from a woman aged 45-60 years with Graves' ophthalmopathy.

CDR3 DNA sequence: TGTGCCAGCAGTCGGACTAGCGGTAGGGGCTACGAGCAGTACTTC. It specifies CASSRTSGRGYEQYF. The chain is built from TRBV27 and TRBJ2-7; 10 bases are shared with TRBD2. Germline CDR1 and CDR2: MNHEY and SMNVEV (reference sequence). V shed 5 bases and J 3 bases; nucleotides not matched to a gene: 7. The CDR3 sequence is 15 residues long.